Sequencing of this TCR beta chain was carried out in a study of cytomegalovirus exposure and HLA in healthy donors. 60 Vbeta and 13 Jbeta primers were used in PCR. Data came from immunoSEQ multiplex PCR; TCRdb stores just in-frame clones and leaves some out. Counted here are roughly 100,000 clones, around 70% occurring once; the ten biggest clones make up approximately 1.3%. Looked up from germline, CDR1 is LNHDA and CDR2 is SQIVND (reference sequence). With 5 bases removed from V and 6 bases from J, the gap between germline ends came to 10 bases. The CDR3 length is 13 residues. Details on this clone: Its antigen remains unidentified.

The study, taken as a whole, reports: Later findings reportedly placed an Asian-associated ancestry cluster below the approximately 670-donor mean for N-insertions. A likely sequencing artifact accounted for one observed cluster of highly shared sequence variants.

Sequencing input: PBMCs. The TCR was taken from a man aged 40-49 years in good health and CMV-seronegative. V usage is TRBV19 and J usage is TRBJ2-2; D is possibly TRBD1 (6 bases). The CDR3 sequence is CASSATGSGELFF. The CDR3 coding sequence is TGTGCCAGTAGTGCCACAGGGTCCGGGGAGCTGTTTTTT.